This TCR beta chain was recorded in a study of human T cells and chemical hapten exposure. On the study more broadly: The study enrolled mostly female patients with alopecia areata, totalis or universalis. Variability of per-sample TCR yields stemmed mainly from small differences in pooled library volume.

The time point here: patch test 1, 2 weeks after DPC sensitization. The sample's treatment: therapeutic diphenylcyclopropenone sensitization with weekly scalp DPC. The library gave individual cDNA molecules unique molecular identifiers. TCRdb re-called the RACE reads through MiXCR, storing one row per CDR3 protein. The data contain roughly 190,000 distinct CDR3 sequences, approximately 20% of them singletons. CDR3 length equals 15 residues. Germline values: CDR1 SGDLS, CDR2 YYNGEE. Trimming removed 4 bases from V and 0 bases from J, with 11 bases in between. This chain connects TRBV9 to TRBJ2-1; no clear D. The specimen was whole blood, collected in connection with sensitization to the hapten diphenylcyclopropenone (DPC). The sequence was collected from a woman in her forties or fifties with alopecia areata. Some clones in this sample may be carry-over from other donors' samples. DNA for the CDR3: TGTGCCAGCAGCTTTGGACCGCCCTCCTACAATGAGCAGTTCTTC. Its protein is CASSFGPPSYNEQFF.